This passage covers 26 T cell receptor beta chains from one sample sequenced in a study of cytomegalovirus exposure and HLA in healthy donors. This PCR relied on a set of 60 Vbeta primers and 13 Jbeta primers. Clones were read by immunoSEQ multiplex PCR, and TCRdb kept only the in-frame ones, dropping some. The repertoire consists of 100,000 to 150,000 clones, with around 78% occurring once and the leading ten covering around 1.5%. Sample: PBMCs. The receptor source for this set is a woman under 30 in good health and CMV-seronegative.

The chain recombines TRBV5-1 with TRBJ1-3; TRBD1 aligns across 8 bases. Germline-derived CDR1 and CDR2 are SGHRS and YFSETQ. The CDR3 is 17 residues long. V trimming: 4 bases; J trimming: 0 bases; junction bases outside the gene matches: 9. CDR3 sequence: CASSIGDRTNSGNTIYF. The CDR3 DNA reads as TGCGCCAGCAGCATAGGGGACAGGACTAACTCTGGAAACACCATATATTTT.

This clone was seen more than once but under ten times. The chain links TRBV29-1 to TRBJ1-1, with TRBD1 identical over 7 bases. V dropped 6 bases and J dropped 3; count of bases not matched to a gene: 10. In germline, CDR1 is SQVTM, CDR2 ANQGSEA. The length of the CDR3 is 14 residues. CDR3 nucleotides: TGCAGCGTGAGGGGCGGCGGGACAGACACTGAAGCTTTCTTT. This translates into CSVRGGGTDTEAFF.

This chain connects TRBV10-2 to TRBJ2-6; TRBD1 matches 8 bases. V dropped 10 bases and J dropped 0; count of bases not matched to a gene: 17. Germline CDR1 reads WSHSY; CDR2 reads SAAADI. This CDR3 is built from 19 residues. CDR3 nucleotides: TGCGCCACCAGCGTACCAAAGACAGGGGCCATCTCTGGGGCCAACGTCCTGACTTTC. Translated, it gives CATSVPKTGAISGANVLTF.

The J gene is TRBJ1-5, the V gene TRBV7-2; tentative D call: TRBD1 (6 bases). There are 15 residues in the CDR3. Trimming cost V 8 bases and J 0 bases, with 14 bases left between them. Germline V gene sequence: CDR1 SGHTA, CDR2 FQGNSA. This chain's CDR3 is CASGQTGYSNQPQHF. CDR3 DNA sequence: TGTGCCAGCGGCCAGACAGGTTATAGCAATCAGCCCCAGCATTTT.

The chain has TRBV5-4 and TRBJ1-1; 9 positions match TRBD1. CDR3 length: 16 amino acids. V lost 0 bases and J lost 3; bases outside the gene matches: 6. The germline gives CDR1 SGHNT, CDR2 YYREEE (reference sequence). In nucleotides, the CDR3 is TGTGCCAGCAGCTTGGGAGGGGACAGGGAGGACACTGAAGCTTTCTTT. Residues: CASSLGGDREDTEAFF.

The V gene is TRBV5-4, the J gene TRBJ2-7, with 11 bases aligning to TRBD2. Germline CDR1 SGHNT, CDR2 YYREEE (reference sequence). V dropped 3 bases and J dropped 2; count of bases not matched to a gene: 7. The CDR3 runs to 16 residues. The CDR3 DNA follows: TGTGCCAGCAGCTCCGCGGGACTAGCGGTGCCCTACGAGCAGTACTTC. Protein product: CASSSAGLAVPYEQYF.

The rearrangement uses TRBV6-5 and TRBJ1-6; 8 positions agree with TRBD1. There are 13 residues in the CDR3. Germline V gene sequence: CDR1 MNHEY, CDR2 SVGAGI. Trimming removed 6 bases from V and 7 bases from J; junction bases left unmatched: 2. The CDR3 region is CASSGQGNSPLHF. As DNA, the CDR3 is TGTGCCAGCAGCGGACAGGGAAATTCACCCCTCCACTTT.

Comment on this clone: One end of the junction does not line up with germline, which may come from a read error. The CDR3 here is CASSSPSHTGVGF. In DNA, the CDR3 is TGTGCCAGCAGCTCCCCCTCCCACACCGGGGTGGGCTTC. The rearrangement joins TRBV9 to TRBJ1-2; D uncertain. Germline CDR1 SGDLS, CDR2 YYNGEE. The CDR3 contains 13 residues.

The V and J genes are TRBV6-5 and TRBJ1-2; possible D gene TRBD1, 6 bases. In germline, CDR1 is MNHEY, CDR2 SVGAGI. The CDR3 covers 14 residues. Trimming took off 6 bases at V and 4 bases at J, with 15 bases between the two ends. The CDR3, as DNA: TGTGCCAGCAGCCCCTCTAGGGGGTCCTATGGCTACACCTTC. Amino acid sequence: CASSPSRGSYGYTF.

The gene calls are TRBV30 and TRBJ1-2; 8 bases are shared with TRBD1. With 5 bases clipped from V and 4 bases from J, the junction kept 12 bases outside the gene matches. Germline assignment: CDR1 GTSNPN and CDR2 SVGIG (reference sequence). CDR3 length: 15 residues. DNA of the CDR3: TGTGCCTGGGCACGGACAGGGATCCCTCCCTATGGCTACACCTTC. Its protein is CAWARTGIPPYGYTF.

The V call is TRBV19, the J call TRBJ2-5; 7 bases line up with TRBD1. The trim removed 4 bases at V and 5 bases at J, leaving 13 bases unmatched. The CDR3 is made up of 16 amino acids. The germline gives CDR1 LNHDA, CDR2 SQIVND (reference sequence). The CDR3 spells CASSTRRQGGRETQYF. DNA for the CDR3: TGTGCCAGTAGTACCCGTCGACAGGGCGGAAGGGAGACCCAGTACTTC.

The V and J genes are TRBV19 and TRBJ2-5; D may be TRBD2 (6 bases). V lost 5 bases to trimming and J lost 1 base, with 11 bases between them. The CDR3 has 14 amino acids. Germline loops: CDR1 LNHDA, CDR2 SQIVND (reference sequence). The CDR3 is CASSLGLIQETQYF. The CDR3 DNA is TGTGCCAGTAGTTTGGGACTGATCCAAGAGACCCAGTACTTC.

This chain links TRBV4-1 with TRBJ1-1; TRBD1 matches at 9 bases. This CDR3 is 14 amino acids long. Germline V CDR1 and CDR2: MGHRA, YSYEKL. The V and J ends lost 6 bases and 1 base, in that order; junction bases with no gene match: 3. CDR3: CASRKTGGNTEAFF. CDR3 in DNA: TGCGCCAGCAGGAAGACAGGGGGGAACACTGAAGCTTTCTTT.

The J gene is TRBJ2-7, the V gene TRBV5-4; 10 bases match TRBD2. The ends lost 4 bases at V and 4 bases at J; junction bases unmatched: 11. The CDR3 spans 16 residues. Germline V gene lookup returns CDR1 SGHNT and CDR2 YYREEE (reference sequence). The CDR3 spells CASSKVAGGASYEQYF. Written as DNA, the CDR3 is TGTGCCAGCAGCAAGGTAGCGGGAGGCGCCTCGTACGAGCAGTACTTC.

This clone was counted a single time. The rearrangement uses TRBV5-1 and TRBJ2-2; 11 bases agree with TRBD2. The germline V gene encodes CDR1 SGHRS and CDR2 YFSETQ. V lost 5 bases, J lost 3 bases, and 3 bases stayed unmatched. There are 15 residues in the CDR3. The CDR3 sequence: CASRLAGGDTGELFF. For the CDR3, the DNA is TGCGCCAGCAGATTAGCGGGAGGGGACACCGGGGAGCTGTTTTTT.

The chain has TRBV6-6 and TRBJ1-4; TRBD1 matches at 7 bases. V lost 5 bases, J lost 4 bases, and 7 bases stayed unmatched. The CDR3 extends over 15 amino acids. The germline CDR1 and CDR2 sequences are MNHNY and SVGAGI (reference sequence). The CDR3 DNA is TGTGCCAGCAGTCGATTAGGACAGGTTAATGAAAAACTGTTTTTT. This translates into CASSRLGQVNEKLFF.

The V and J genes are TRBV5-1 and TRBJ2-7; perhaps TRBD2 as D (5 bases). CDR3 length: 14 residues. The V and J ends lost 3 bases and 0 bases respectively, with 10 bases between them. The germline V gene has CDR1 SGHRS and CDR2 YFSETQ. CDR3 nucleotides: TGCGCCAGCAGCTCAGCGGCAGTCTCCTACGAGCAGTACTTC. Translating it yields CASSSAAVSYEQYF. Full variable domain (missing parts from reference TRBV5-1 and TRBJ2-7): KAGVTQTPRYLIKTRGQQVTLSCSPISGHRSVSWYQQTPGQGLQFLFEYFSETQRNKGNFPGRFSGRQFSNSRSEMNVSTLELGDSALYLCASSSAAVSYEQYFGPGTRLTVT.

The CDR3 sequence: CAASRVGSGVSSYNEQFF. The CDR3 DNA reads TGCGCCGCCTCCCGTGTTGGTAGCGGGGTCAGCTCCTACAATGAGCAGTTCTTC. The rearrangement uses TRBV5-1 and TRBJ2-1; 8 bases fit TRBD2. The CDR3 contains 18 residues. Per the germline V gene, CDR1 is SGHRS and CDR2 is YFSETQ. V shed 10 bases, J shed 0 bases, and the junction held 18 bases outside the gene matches.

The chain combines TRBV5-1 with TRBJ2-7; a possible D gene is TRBD2 (6 bases). This CDR3 has 14 amino acids. Germline V gene sequence: CDR1 SGHRS, CDR2 YFSETQ. V lost 0 bases and J 2 bases, leaving 9 bases between the germline ends. The CDR3 spells CASSLGGGTYEQYF. In DNA, the CDR3 is TGCGCCAGCAGCTTGGGTGGGGGGACCTACGAGCAGTACTTC.

The chain couples TRBV7-9 to TRBJ1-2; tentatively, D is TRBD1 (5 bases). There are 15 residues in the CDR3. From germline, CDR1 is SEHNR and CDR2 FQNEAQ (reference sequence). With 1 base removed from V and 3 bases from J, the gap between germline ends came to 12 bases. In DNA form, the CDR3 reads TGTGCCAGCAGCTTAGAAGTGGCAGGGCACTATGGCTACACCTTC. This codes for CASSLEVAGHYGYTF.

The genes are TRBV5-4 and TRBJ2-1, with D perhaps matching TRBD2 (6 bases). This CDR3 comprises 17 residues. Trimming removed 4 bases at V and 0 bases at J, with 17 bases between. Germline lookup yields CDR1 SGHNT and CDR2 YYREEE (reference sequence). In nucleotides, the CDR3 is TGTGCCAGCAGCCGCCCTGCGGGACCTCTCTCCTACAATGAGCAGTTCTTC. Protein sequence: CASSRPAGPLSYNEQFF.

J is TRBJ2-7 and V is TRBV14; unclear D gene. From germline, CDR1 is SGHDN and CDR2 FVKESK. Trimming took off 1 base at V and 6 bases at J, with 4 bases between the two ends. This CDR3 is 11 amino acids long. In DNA form, the CDR3 reads TGTGCCAGCAGCCAAGCTGTCGAGCAGTACTTC. This encodes CASSQAVEQYF.

This chain links TRBV5-6 with TRBJ2-5; TRBD1 matches at 7 bases. The J call may be wrong; the DNA end is better matched by TRBJ2-7. The CDR3 spans 14 residues. Germline V gives CDR1 SGHDT, CDR2 YYEEEE. CDR3 nucleotide sequence: TGTGCCAGCAGCTTGTCAGGGGGTACGGACGAGCAGTACTTC. Its translation: CASSLSGGTDEQYF.

The V call is TRBV10-1, the J call TRBJ1-1; D remains unclear. Germline assignment: CDR1 WNHNN and CDR2 SYGVQD (reference sequence). The length of the CDR3 is 14 residues. V was trimmed by 0 bases and J by 3 bases, leaving 8 bases between them. The chain's CDR3 is CASSESGTDTEAFF. The CDR3 DNA reads TGCGCCAGCAGTGAGTCGGGCACGGACACTGAAGCTTTCTTT.

In this sample, this clone turned up once. The chain combines TRBV7-9 with TRBJ1-2; 8 nucleotides agree with TRBD1. V shed 2 bases and J 6 bases; nucleotides not matched to a gene: 5. CDR1 and CDR2 (germline): SEHNR, FQNEAQ (reference sequence). The CDR3 length is 14 residues. This CDR3 is CASSLYGDRNGYTF. CDR3 coding DNA: TGTGCCAGCAGCTTATACGGGGACAGGAATGGCTACACCTTC.

CDR3 protein: CASSGPGTYEQYF. The CDR3 coding sequence is TGTGCCAGCAGTGGACCGGGGACCTACGAGCAGTACTTC. The rearrangement links TRBV6-5 to TRBJ2-7; tentative D call: TRBD2 (5 bases). Between the trimmed V and J ends, which lost 5 bases and 2 bases, there was a span of 10 bases. The V gene's germline CDR1 is MNHEY and CDR2 SVGAGI. The CDR3 contains 13 residues.